One sample yielded the 9 T cell receptor beta chains listed below, sequenced in a study of shared clonotypes between healthy human individuals. Profiling relied on immunoSEQ multiplex PCR, and the TCRdb table lists in-frame clones only, not all of them. The table includes over a million clones, 95% to 99% detected once. The sample comprised naive CD4+ T cells sorted from blood. This sample's subset: CD45RA+ positively selected. Every receptor here comes from a man aged 30-40 years in good health.

The gene calls are TRBV19 and TRBJ2-2; D is uncertain. CDR1 LNHDA and CDR2 SQIVND come from the germline V gene (reference sequence). This CDR3 comprises 15 residues. V gave up 3 bases and J gave up 6 bases, with 14 bases separating them. Here the CDR3 reads CASSIKVLWPGELFF. The CDR3 DNA follows: TGTGCCAGTAGTATTAAGGTTCTCTGGCCCGGGGAGCTGTTTTTT.

This chain connects TRBV7-8 to TRBJ1-1; TRBD1 might be the D (6 bases). V lost 3 bases, J lost 7 bases, and 15 bases lay in between. The germline V gene encodes CDR1 SGHVS and CDR2 FQNEAQ. This CDR3 has 14 residues. The CDR3 loop reads CASSLGVRGNEAFF. Written as DNA, the CDR3 is TGTGCCAGCAGCTTGGGAGTCAGGGGTAATGAAGCTTTCTTT.

This rearrangement joins TRBV4-3 to TRBJ1-4; TRBD1 is a possible D gene (6 bases). Germline assignment: CDR1 LGHNA and CDR2 YSLEER. There are 16 residues in the CDR3. The V gene lost 2 bases and the J gene lost 5 bases, with 15 bases spanning the gap. In DNA form, the CDR3 reads TGCGCCAGCAGCCAACAACCCCGGGACACCAATGAAAAACTGTTTTTT. Amino acids: CASSQQPRDTNEKLFF.

The rearrangement uses TRBV5-1 and TRBJ2-7, with D tentatively TRBD2 (6 bases). The CDR3 is 15 residues long. CDR1 and CDR2 (germline): SGHRS, YFSETQ. The V gene lost 2 bases and the J gene lost 0 bases, with 12 bases spanning the gap. DNA for the CDR3: TGCGCCAGCAGCTTCGGGGCGACTAGCTCCTACGAGCAGTACTTC. Translating gives CASSFGATSSYEQYF.

This clone was detected once. The chain joins TRBV7-2 to TRBJ2-3; tentatively, D is TRBD2 (7 bases). Germline V gives CDR1 SGHTA, CDR2 FQGNSA. V was cut by 4 bases and J by 11 bases, with 13 bases left in between. The CDR3 is made up of 12 amino acids. CDR3 coding DNA: TGTGCCAGCAGCTGGGACGGGGGGCTGCAGTATTTT. Translating it yields CASSWDGGLQYF.

V and J are TRBV5-4 and TRBJ1-4; D might be TRBD1 (6 bases). Germline-derived CDR1 and CDR2 are SGHNT and YYREEE (reference sequence). The V and J ends lost 1 base and 7 bases respectively, with 11 bases between them. This CDR3 comprises 14 residues. CDR3 nucleotide sequence: TGTGCCAGCAGCTTGTCCCAGGGGAGTGAAAAACTGTTTTTT. It is translated as CASSLSQGSEKLFF.

The chain is built from TRBV12-5 and TRBJ2-1; TRBD2 aligns across 7 bases. The CDR3 is made up of 13 amino acids. CDR1 and CDR2 from the germline V gene are LGHNT and FRNRAP. V shed 9 bases, J shed 0 bases, and the junction held 2 bases outside the gene matches. CDR3 in amino acids: CASGRYSYNEQFF. The CDR3 region has the DNA TGTGCTAGCGGGAGGTACTCCTACAATGAGCAGTTCTTC. Combining the CDR3 with reference TRBV12-5 and TRBJ2-1 gives the whole variable domain DARVTQTPRHKVTEMGQEVTMRCQPILGHNTVFWYRQTMMQGLELLAYFRNRAPLDDSGMPKDRFSAEMPDATLATLKIQPSEPRDSAVYFCASGRYSYNEQFFGPGTRLTVL.

This sequence joins TRBV9 and TRBJ2-2; 7 bases agree with TRBD2. Trimming took 1 base from V and 2 from J; bases not matched to a gene: 2. Germline CDR1 is SGDLS and CDR2 is YYNGEE. The CDR3 sequence is 15 residues long. CDR3 sequence reads: CASSVMGLNTGELFF. In nucleotides, the CDR3 is TGTGCCAGCAGCGTAATGGGACTAAACACCGGGGAGCTGTTTTTT.

The J gene is TRBJ2-1, the V gene TRBV10-3; no clear D. This CDR3 contains 17 residues. CDR1 is ENHRY, CDR2 SYGVKD, per germline. V lost 3 bases to trimming and J lost 0 bases, with 15 bases between them. The CDR3 is CAISDAARPSSYNEQFF. The CDR3 nucleotides read TGTGCCATCAGTGATGCGGCCCGTCCGAGCTCCTACAATGAGCAGTTCTTC.